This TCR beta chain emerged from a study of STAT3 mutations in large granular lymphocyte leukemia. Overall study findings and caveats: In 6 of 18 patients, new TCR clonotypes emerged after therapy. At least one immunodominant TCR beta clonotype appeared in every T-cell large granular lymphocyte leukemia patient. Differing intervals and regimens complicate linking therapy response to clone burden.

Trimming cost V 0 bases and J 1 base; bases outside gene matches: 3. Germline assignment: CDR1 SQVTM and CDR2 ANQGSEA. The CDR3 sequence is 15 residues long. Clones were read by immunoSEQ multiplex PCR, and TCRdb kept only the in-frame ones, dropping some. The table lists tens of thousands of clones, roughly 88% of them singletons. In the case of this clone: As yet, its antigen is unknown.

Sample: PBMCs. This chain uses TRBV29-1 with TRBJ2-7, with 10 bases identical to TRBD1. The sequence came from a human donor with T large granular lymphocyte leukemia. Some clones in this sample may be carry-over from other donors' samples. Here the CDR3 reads CSVEDWDRGSYEQYF. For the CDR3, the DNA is TGCAGCGTTGAAGATTGGGACAGGGGATCCTACGAGCAGTACTTC.